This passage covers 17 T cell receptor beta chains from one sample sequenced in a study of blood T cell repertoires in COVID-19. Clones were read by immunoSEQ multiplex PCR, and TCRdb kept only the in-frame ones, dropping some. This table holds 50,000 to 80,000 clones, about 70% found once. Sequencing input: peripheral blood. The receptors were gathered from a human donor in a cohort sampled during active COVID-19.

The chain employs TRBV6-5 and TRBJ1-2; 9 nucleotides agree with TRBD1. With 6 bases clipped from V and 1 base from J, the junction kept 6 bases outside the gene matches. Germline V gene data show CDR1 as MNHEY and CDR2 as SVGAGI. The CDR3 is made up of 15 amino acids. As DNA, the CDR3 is TGTGCCAGCAGCTCGGACAGGGGTTTTAACTATGGCTACACCTTC. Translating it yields CASSSDRGFNYGYTF.

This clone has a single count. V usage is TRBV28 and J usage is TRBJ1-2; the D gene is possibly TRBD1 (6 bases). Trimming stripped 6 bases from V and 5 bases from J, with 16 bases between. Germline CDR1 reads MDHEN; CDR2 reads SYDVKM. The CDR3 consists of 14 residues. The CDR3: CASSVGGGRYGYTF. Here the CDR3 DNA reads TGTGCCAGCAGCGTAGGGGGGGGACGGTATGGCTACACCTTC.

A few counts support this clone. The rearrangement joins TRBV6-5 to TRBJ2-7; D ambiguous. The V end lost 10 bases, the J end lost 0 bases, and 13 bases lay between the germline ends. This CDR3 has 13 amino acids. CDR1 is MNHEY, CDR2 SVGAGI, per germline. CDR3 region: CATLSTSSYEQYF. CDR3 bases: TGTGCCACGCTTTCTACTTCCTCCTACGAGCAGTACTTC.

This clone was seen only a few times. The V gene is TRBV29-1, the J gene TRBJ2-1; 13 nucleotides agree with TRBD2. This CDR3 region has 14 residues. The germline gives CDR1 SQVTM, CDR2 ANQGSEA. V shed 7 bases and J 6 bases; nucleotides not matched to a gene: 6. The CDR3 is CSGATSGGFNEQFF. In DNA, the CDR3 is TGCAGCGGGGCGACTAGCGGGGGGTTCAATGAGCAGTTCTTC.

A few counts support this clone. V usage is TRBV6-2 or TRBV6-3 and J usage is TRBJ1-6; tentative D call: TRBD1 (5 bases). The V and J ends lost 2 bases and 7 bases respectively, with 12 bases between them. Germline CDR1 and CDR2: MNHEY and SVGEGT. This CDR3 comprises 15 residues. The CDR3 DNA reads TGTGCCAGCAGTTACCGAGGGACTGAGAATTCACCCCTCCACTTT. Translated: CASSYRGTENSPLHF.

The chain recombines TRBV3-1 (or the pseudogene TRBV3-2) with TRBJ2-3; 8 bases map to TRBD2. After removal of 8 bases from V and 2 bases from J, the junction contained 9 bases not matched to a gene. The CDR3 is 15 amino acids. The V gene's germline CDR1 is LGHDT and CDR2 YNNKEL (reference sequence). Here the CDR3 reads CASGKAGAYTDTQYF. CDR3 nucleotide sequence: TGTGCCAGCGGGAAAGCGGGGGCTTACACAGATACGCAGTATTTT.

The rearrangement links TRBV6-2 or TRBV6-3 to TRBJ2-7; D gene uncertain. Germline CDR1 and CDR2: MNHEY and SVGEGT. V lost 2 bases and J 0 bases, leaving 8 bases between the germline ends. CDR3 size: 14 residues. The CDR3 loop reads CASSYLQDSYEQYF. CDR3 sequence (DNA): TGTGCCAGCAGTTACCTTCAGGACTCCTACGAGCAGTACTTC.

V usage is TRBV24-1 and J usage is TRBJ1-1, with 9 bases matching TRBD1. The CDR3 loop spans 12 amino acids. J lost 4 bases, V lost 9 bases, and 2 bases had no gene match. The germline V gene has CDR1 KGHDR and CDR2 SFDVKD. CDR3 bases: TGTGCCACCGGGACAGGGACCACTGAAGCTTTCTTT. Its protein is CATGTGTTEAFF.

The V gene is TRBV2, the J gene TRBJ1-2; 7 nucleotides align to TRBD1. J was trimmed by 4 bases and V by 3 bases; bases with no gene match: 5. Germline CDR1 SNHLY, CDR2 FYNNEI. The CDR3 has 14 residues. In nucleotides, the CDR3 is TGTGCCAGCAGTGACGGGACAGCCATCTATGGCTACACCTTC. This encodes CASSDGTAIYGYTF.

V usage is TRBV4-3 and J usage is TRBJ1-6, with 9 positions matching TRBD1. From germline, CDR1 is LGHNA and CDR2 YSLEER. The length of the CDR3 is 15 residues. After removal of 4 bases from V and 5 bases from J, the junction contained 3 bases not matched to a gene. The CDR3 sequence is CASSRRDRDNSPLHF. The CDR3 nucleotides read TGCGCCAGCAGCCGCCGGGACAGGGATAATTCACCCCTCCACTTT.

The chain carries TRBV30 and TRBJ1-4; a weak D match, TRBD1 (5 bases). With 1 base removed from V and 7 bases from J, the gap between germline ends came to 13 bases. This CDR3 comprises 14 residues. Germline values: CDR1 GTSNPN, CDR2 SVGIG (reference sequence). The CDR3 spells CAWSARGSGEKLFF. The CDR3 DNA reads TGTGCCTGGAGTGCCCGGGGGTCGGGTGAAAAACTGTTTTTT.

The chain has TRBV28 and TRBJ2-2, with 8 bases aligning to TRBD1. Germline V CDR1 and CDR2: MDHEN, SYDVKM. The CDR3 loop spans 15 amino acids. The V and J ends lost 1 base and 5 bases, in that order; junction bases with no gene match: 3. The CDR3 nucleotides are TGTGCCAGCAGTTTATCTGGACAGGGAACCGGGGAGCTGTTTTTT. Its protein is CASSLSGQGTGELFF.

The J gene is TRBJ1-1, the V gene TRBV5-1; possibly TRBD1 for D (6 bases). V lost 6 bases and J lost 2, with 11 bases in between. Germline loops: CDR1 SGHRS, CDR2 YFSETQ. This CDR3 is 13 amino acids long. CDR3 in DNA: TGCGCCAGCAAACAGGGCTTAAACACTGAAGCTTTCTTT. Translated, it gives CASKQGLNTEAFF.

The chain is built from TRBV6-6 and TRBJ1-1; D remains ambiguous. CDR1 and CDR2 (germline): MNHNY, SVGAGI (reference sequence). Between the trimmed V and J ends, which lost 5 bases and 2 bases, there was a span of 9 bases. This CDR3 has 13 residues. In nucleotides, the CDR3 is TGTGCCAGCAGTACCAAAGCTAACACTGAAGCTTTCTTT. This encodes CASSTKANTEAFF.

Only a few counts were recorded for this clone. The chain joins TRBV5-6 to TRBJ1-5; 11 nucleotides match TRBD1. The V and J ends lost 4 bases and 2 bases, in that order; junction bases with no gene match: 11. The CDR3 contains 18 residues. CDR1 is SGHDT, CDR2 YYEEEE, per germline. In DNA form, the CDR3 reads TGTGCCAGCAGCACCTGGACAGGGGGCATGGGGGGCAATCAGCCCCAGCATTTT. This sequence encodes CASSTWTGGMGGNQPQHF. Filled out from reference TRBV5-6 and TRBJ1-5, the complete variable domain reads DAGVTQSPTHLIKTRGQQVTLRCSPKSGHDTVSWYQQALGQGPQFIFQYYEEEERQRGNFPDRFSGHQFPNYSSELNVNALLLGDSALYLCASSTWTGGMGGNQPQHFGDGTRLSIL.

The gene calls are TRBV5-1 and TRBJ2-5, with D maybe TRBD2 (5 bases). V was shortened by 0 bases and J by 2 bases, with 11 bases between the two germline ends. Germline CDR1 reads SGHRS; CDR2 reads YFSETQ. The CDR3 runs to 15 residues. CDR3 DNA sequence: TGCGCCAGCAGCTTGGGAGGAGGACCTCAAGAGACCCAGTACTTC. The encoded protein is CASSLGGGPQETQYF.

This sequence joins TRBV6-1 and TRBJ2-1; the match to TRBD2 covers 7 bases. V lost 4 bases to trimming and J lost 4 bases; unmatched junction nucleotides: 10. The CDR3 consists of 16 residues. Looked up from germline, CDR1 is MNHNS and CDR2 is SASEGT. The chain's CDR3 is CASSALSGGFYNEQFF. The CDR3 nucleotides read TGTGCCAGCAGTGCCCTCTCGGGGGGATTTTACAATGAGCAGTTCTTC.